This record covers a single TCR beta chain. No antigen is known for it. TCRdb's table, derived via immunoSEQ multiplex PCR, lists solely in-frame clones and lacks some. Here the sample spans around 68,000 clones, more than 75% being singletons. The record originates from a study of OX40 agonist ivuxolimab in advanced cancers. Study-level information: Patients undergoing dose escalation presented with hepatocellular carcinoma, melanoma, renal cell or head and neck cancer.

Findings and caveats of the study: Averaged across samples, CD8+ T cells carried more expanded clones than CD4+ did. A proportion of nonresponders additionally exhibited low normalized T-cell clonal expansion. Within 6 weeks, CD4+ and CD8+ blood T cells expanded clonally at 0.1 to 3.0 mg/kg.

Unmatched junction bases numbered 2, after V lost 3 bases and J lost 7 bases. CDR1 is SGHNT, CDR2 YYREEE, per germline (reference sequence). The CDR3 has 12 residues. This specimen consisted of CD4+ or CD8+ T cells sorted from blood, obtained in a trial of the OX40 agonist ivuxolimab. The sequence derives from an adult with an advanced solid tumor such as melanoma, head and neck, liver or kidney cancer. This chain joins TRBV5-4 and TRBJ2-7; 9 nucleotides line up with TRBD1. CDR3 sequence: CASSWTGVEQYF. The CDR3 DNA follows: TGTGCCAGCAGCTGGACAGGGGTTGAGCAGTACTTC.